This T cell receptor beta chain was profiled in a study of blood T cells in healthy people across ages. Background on the study: About one barcoded TCR beta cDNA was captured per two T cells. Study-wide results and caveats: Significant beta diversity loss was already apparent by age roughly 43, declining roughly linearly. Unsorted PBMCs ruled out conclusive naive versus antigen-experienced comparison.

Sample-barcoded 5' priming and a J-beta primer mix drove a second PCR of 7 to 11 cycles. TCRdb recomputed calls from the 5' RACE reads with MiXCR, one row per CDR3 protein. Of about 620,000 distinct CDR3 sequences in the sample, under 25% were seen once. The CDR3 runs to 15 residues. CDR1 is SGHTA and CDR2 is FQGNSA in the germline V gene. Germline trimming cut 5 bases from V and 8 bases from J; bases unmatched to any gene: 11. With respect to this clonotype: Its antigen is as yet unknown.

The sample comprised blood. The chain links TRBV7-2 to TRBJ1-3, with 8 bases that match TRBD1. This clonotype was sampled from a man aged 65 to 79 in good health. DNA of the CDR3: TGTGCCAGCAGCATTAACAGGGGGGGAATTGACACCATATATTTT. Its translation is CASSINRGGIDTIYF. The full variable domain, in which reference TRBV7-2 and TRBJ1-3 provide the parts outside the CDR3, is GAGVSQSPSNKVTEKGKDVELRCDPISGHTALYWYRQSLGQGLEFLIYFQGNSAPDKSGLPSDRFSAERTGGSVSTLTIQRTQQEDSAVYLCASSINRGGIDTIYFGEGSWLTVV.